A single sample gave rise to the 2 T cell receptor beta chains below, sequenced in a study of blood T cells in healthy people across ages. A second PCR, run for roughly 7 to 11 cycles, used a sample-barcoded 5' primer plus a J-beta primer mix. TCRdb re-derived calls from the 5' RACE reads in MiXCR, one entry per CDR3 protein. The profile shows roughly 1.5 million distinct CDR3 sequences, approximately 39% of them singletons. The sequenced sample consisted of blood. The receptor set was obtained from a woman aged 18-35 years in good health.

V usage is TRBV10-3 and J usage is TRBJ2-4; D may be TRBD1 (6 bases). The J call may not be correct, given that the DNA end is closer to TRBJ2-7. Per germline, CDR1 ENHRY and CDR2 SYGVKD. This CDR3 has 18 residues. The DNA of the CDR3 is TGTGCCATCAGTGAGTCGAGCTTTACAGGGTGGGTGGCGGACGAGCAGTACTTC. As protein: CAISESSFTGWVADEQYF.

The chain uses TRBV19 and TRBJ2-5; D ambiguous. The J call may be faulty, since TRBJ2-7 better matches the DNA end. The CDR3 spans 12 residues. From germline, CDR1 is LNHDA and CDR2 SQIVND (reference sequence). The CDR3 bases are TGTGCCAGTAGTATTGGGTCTACCGAGCAGTACTTC. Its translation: CASSIGSTEQYF.